This T cell receptor beta chain appears in the sequencing data of a study of identical twins. TCRdb used MiXCR to reprocess the 5' RACE reads, holding one entry per CDR3 protein. This repertoire shows some 590,000 distinct CDR3 sequences, 9% to 10% found once; its top ten account for 2.5% to 3%. This sample was shared with a second study, whose subject was yellow fever vaccine responses in identical twins.

The receptor comes from a woman between 18 and 29 years old in good health. Sample: PBMCs.

CDR3 in DNA: TGCGCCAGCAGCTTGGTCGTGACTAGCGGAAAGTACAATGAGCAGTTCTTC. It yields the protein CASSLVVTSGKYNEQFF. The V and J genes are TRBV5-1 and TRBJ2-1; 9 bases fit TRBD2. V lost 0 bases to trimming and J lost 4 bases; unmatched junction nucleotides: 8. Germline V lookup: CDR1 SGHRS, CDR2 YFSETQ. The CDR3 covers 17 residues. The variable domain in full, completed from reference TRBV5-1 and TRBJ2-1, reads KAGVTQTPRYLIKTRGQQVTLSCSPISGHRSVSWYQQTPGQGLQFLFEYFSETQRNKGNFPGRFSGRQFSNSRSEMNVSTLELGDSALYLCASSLVVTSGKYNEQFFGPGTRLTVL.